This TCR beta chain was sequenced for a study of blood T cell repertoires in COVID-19. The method was immunoSEQ multiplex PCR; TCRdb's version includes in-frame clones alone and lacks a portion of them. The sample includes roughly 80,000 clones, less than 90% of them seen just once. In germline, CDR1 is SGHRS, CDR2 YFSETQ. After removal of 4 bases from V and 4 bases from J, the junction contained 5 bases not matched to a gene. CDR3 length equals 14 residues. Sample: peripheral blood. The sequence was obtained from a man aged 50 to 60 with acute or convalescent COVID-19. The chain couples TRBV5-1 to TRBJ2-7, with 10 bases lining up with TRBD1. This CDR3 is CASSLTGQGYEQYF. The DNA of the CDR3 is TGCGCCAGCAGCCTGACGGGACAGGGGTACGAGCAGTACTTC.